A selection of T cell receptor beta chains follows, all from one sample in a study of cytomegalovirus exposure and HLA in healthy donors. Data came from immunoSEQ multiplex PCR; TCRdb stores just in-frame clones and leaves some out. The sample includes over 100,000 clones, roughly four fifths of them seen just once. The specimen sequenced was PBMCs. These receptors came from a woman aged 30 to 39 in good health and CMV-seropositive. The CDR3 runs from the conserved cysteine through the conserved F or W. Fields, in order: J gene, clone size, D gene, V gene, CDR3 DNA, CDR3 protein. The D gene is left open where the match is weak. Clone size is stated in some rows and not others, as once, few, many or a class when expanded.

>TRBJ1-4|.|.|TRBV28
TGTGCCAGCAGTTCCGGAGGGACAACTAATGAAAAACTGTTTTTT
CASSSGGTTNEKLFF
>TRBJ2-7|.|TRBD1|TRBV4-2
TGTGCCAGCAGCCCGGACAGGGGAGCCTACGAGCAGTACTTC
CASSPDRGAYEQYF
>TRBJ2-7|few|TRBD2|TRBV5-5
TGTGCCAGCAGCTTGGGGACTAGCGGATACGAGCAGTACTTC
CASSLGTSGYEQYF
>TRBJ2-7|.|.|TRBV28
TGTGCCAGCAGTTTACTCCAGGGTTGGGACGAGCAGTACTTC
CASSLLQGWDEQYF
>TRBJ2-7|.|.|TRBV5-6
TGTGCCAGCAGCCGGGCAGGGTCCTCCTACGAGCAGTACTTC
CASSRAGSSYEQYF
>TRBJ2-1|few|.|TRBV4-2
TGTGCCAGCAGCCAAGAGGGCGGGTACAATGAGCAGTTCTTC
CASSQEGGYNEQFF
>TRBJ1-1|.|TRBD1|TRBV7-9
TGTGCCAGCAGCGGACAGGGGGGCATGAACACTGAAGCTTTCTTT
CASSGQGGMNTEAFF
>TRBJ2-7|.|.|TRBV19
TGTGCCAGTAGTATGGCTAGCACCTCCTACGAGCAGTACTTC
CASSMASTSYEQYF
>TRBJ2-2|.|.|TRBV2
TGTGCCAGCAGTCCCTTGAGGAACACCGGGGAGCTGTTTTTT
CASSPLRNTGELFF
>TRBJ2-7|.|TRBD1|TRBV5-1
TGCGCCAGCAGCTTGGATGGGGCAGGGGGCCTCGAGCAGTACTTC
CASSLDGAGGLEQYF
>TRBJ1-6|.|.|TRBV27
TGTGCCAGCAGTTTTACAGGGTCGCCTTATAATTCACCCCTCCACTTT
CASSFTGSPYNSPLHF
>TRBJ2-6|.|TRBD1|TRBV5-4
TGTGCCAGCAGCTTGGGGGACAGTCCAGGGTTTGGGGCCAACGTCCTGACTTTC
CASSLGDSPGFGANVLTF
>TRBJ1-2|few|TRBD1|TRBV5-5
TGTGCCAGCAAAGGACAGGGGGCGAGCGCCTATGGCTACACCTTC
CASKGQGASAYGYTF
>TRBJ1-1|.|.|TRBV6-5
TGTGCCAGCAGTTTCCTAAGGGGGGGGACGCCTGAAGCTTTCTTT
CASSFLRGGTPEAFF
>TRBJ2-4|.|.|TRBV15
TGTGCCACCAGCAGAGAGACCCCCGATATACAGGCCCCAGCCAAAAACATTCAGTACTTC
CATSRETPDIQAPAKNIQYF
>TRBJ1-6|.|.|TRBV30
TGTGCCTGGGCGAAGGGACATTATAATTCACCCCTCCACTTT
CAWAKGHYNSPLHF
>TRBJ2-3|.|.|TRBV21-1
TGTGCCAGCAGCAAATATCACCCGGGGGGAAGTAGGGGAGATACGCAGTATTTT
CASSKYHPGGSRGDTQYF
>TRBJ2-7|once|TRBD2|TRBV19
TGTGCCAGTAGTTTTGGGAGGGCGGGAGAGCAGTACTTC
CASSFGRAGEQYF
>TRBJ1-2|.|.|TRBV6-5
TGTGCCAGCAGTTACGCCGGACACGACTATGGCTACACCTTC
CASSYAGHDYGYTF
>TRBJ1-5|.|.|TRBV28
TGTGCCAGCAGTTTATACAGCACGAGGCCCCAGCATTTT
CASSLYSTRPQHF
>TRBJ1-4|.|.|TRBV5-1
TGCGCCAGCAGCTTCGGACAGCAGAATGAAAAACTGTTTTTT
CASSFGQQNEKLFF
>TRBJ1-1|.|.|TRBV2
TGTGCCAGCAGCGTAACACACACTGAAGCTTTCTTT
CASSVTHTEAFF
>TRBJ2-2|.|.|TRBV19
TGTGCCAGTAGTTTGGCGGCGAACACCGGGGAGCTGTTTTTT
CASSLAANTGELFF
>TRBJ1-6|few|TRBD1|TRBV6-5
TGTGCCAGCAGACCCCCGACAGGGAGGACGGCACCCCTCCACTTT
CASRPPTGRTAPLHF
>TRBJ1-2|.|TRBD1|TRBV6-5
TGTGCCAGCAGTCCGACAGGGGTGAATGGCTACACCTTC
CASSPTGVNGYTF
>TRBJ2-5|.|.|TRBV6-1
TGTGCCAGCAAAAGAGGACGGACAGTTCAAGAGACCCAGTACTTC
CASKRGRTVQETQYF
>TRBJ1-2|.|.|TRBV5-3
TGTGCCAGAAGCTTGGGGGGGGGATCTCGGGCTTATGGCTACACCTTC
CARSLGGGSRAYGYTF
>TRBJ2-1|.|TRBD2|TRBV5-3
TGTGCCAGAAGCTTGGCTGGACTAGCAGGGGATAGTGAGCAGTTCTTC
CARSLAGLAGDSEQFF
>TRBJ1-1|.|.|TRBV21-1
TGTGCCAGCAGCATAACTAAGACGGCAAGCTTGAACACTGAAGCTTTCTTT
CASSITKTASLNTEAFF
>TRBJ2-4|.|TRBD2|TRBV6-5
TGTGCCAGCAGGACTAGCGGGGCTGTGGGCATTCAGTACTTC
CASRTSGAVGIQYF
>TRBJ2-1|once|TRBD1|TRBV5-6
TGTGCCAGCTTTCGGGACAGGGGTTCCGGTGTGTTCGATGAGCAGTTCTTC
CASFRDRGSGVFDEQFF
>TRBJ2-7|.|TRBD2|TRBV4-1
TGCGCCAGCAGCCAAGATTGGCCCCAGGGGCTAGCGGGGAACTACGAGCAGTACTTC
CASSQDWPQGLAGNYEQYF
>TRBJ2-3|once|.|TRBV10-3
TGTGCCATCAGTGAGTCAGGGCAGGGAACAGATACGCAGTATTTT
CAISESGQGTDTQYF
>TRBJ2-1|.|.|TRBV4-1
TGCGCCAGCAGCCAAGATCCCCATAGCTCCTACAATGAGCAGTTCTTC
CASSQDPHSSYNEQFF
>TRBJ2-7|.|.|TRBV28
TGTGCCAGCAGTTTAGGAGGGTACAAGAGGGGTGAATACGAGCAGTACTTC
CASSLGGYKRGEYEQYF
>TRBJ2-7|.|.|TRBV7-6
TGTGCCAGCAGCTCCTTAGTCGATTATTACGACGAGCAGTACTTC
CASSSLVDYYDEQYF
>TRBJ2-7|.|TRBD1|TRBV12-5
TGTGCTAGTGGTTTGGTCCTGGGACAGGACGACTACGAGCAGTACTTC
CASGLVLGQDDYEQYF
>TRBJ1-4|once|.|TRBV19
TGTGCCAGTAGACAGCACAAATCAAACGAAAAACTGTTTTTT
CASRQHKSNEKLFF
>TRBJ2-1|.|.|TRBV7-3
TGTGCCAGCAGCCCCGAGGGGGGGACTACTTTTCATGAGCAGTTCTTC
CASSPEGGTTFHEQFF
>TRBJ1-6|.|.|TRBV7-9
TGTTCCAGCAGCTCCCGGGAGCCCCGGTTTAATTCACCCCTCCACTTT
CSSSSREPRFNSPLHF
>TRBJ2-1|.|.|TRBV21-1
TGTGCCAGCACCTTACAGGGAAATGAGCAGTTCTTC
CASTLQGNEQFF
>TRBJ1-5|once|TRBD1|TRBV27
TGTGCCAGCAGTTCCGGGACAGGGGAAAATCAGCCCCAGCATTTT
CASSSGTGENQPQHF
>TRBJ2-5|.|TRBD2|TRBV7-2
TGTGCCAGCAGCCAAAGGGGCGGGGGAGACCAGTACTTC
CASSQRGGGDQYF
>TRBJ1-1|.|.|TRBV6-5
TGTGCCAGCAGCCGCAACGGGGAGGGATACTACGAAGCTTTCTTT
CASSRNGEGYYEAFF
>TRBJ2-2|once|TRBD2|TRBV19
TGTGCCAGTAGTCCTAGCGGGGGCCTTAACACCGGGGAGCTGTTTTTT
CASSPSGGLNTGELFF
>TRBJ1-5|.|TRBD1|TRBV6-1
TGTGCCAGCACGCGGACAGGGAGTCAGCCCCAGCATTTT
CASTRTGSQPQHF
>TRBJ1-6|once|TRBD1|TRBV6-5
TGTGCCAGCAGTCCGGACAGGGGGCAGGGTTCACCCCTCCACTTT
CASSPDRGQGSPLHF
>TRBJ1-1|.|.|TRBV5-4
TGTGCCAGCAGCTCCGTACGAGGGAACACTGAAGCTTTCTTT
CASSSVRGNTEAFF
>TRBJ1-2|.|.|TRBV5-1
TGCGCCAGCAGCTCCGATACAGGGTCCTTTAATGGCTACACCTTC
CASSSDTGSFNGYTF
>TRBJ1-2|.|TRBD1|TRBV5-1
TGCGCCAGCAGCTCCTCGACAGGGGGCTATGGCTACACCTTC
CASSSSTGGYGYTF
>TRBJ2-3|once|TRBD2|TRBV7-6
TGTGCCAGCAGCCCCCGGAGCGGGGGGGCTACAGATACGCAGTATTTT
CASSPRSGGATDTQYF
>TRBJ2-7|once|TRBD1|TRBV7-9
TGTGCCAGCAGCCCGGACTGGACAGGTTTCGACGAGCAGTACTTC
CASSPDWTGFDEQYF
>TRBJ2-5|.|TRBD1|TRBV2
TGTGCCAGCAGTGAGGGACAGGGCTGGCAAGAGACCCAGTACTTC
CASSEGQGWQETQYF
>TRBJ2-5|.|.|TRBV9
TGTGCCAGCAGCGTAGCTTGGGGCCCCCAAGAGACCCAGTACTTC
CASSVAWGPQETQYF
>TRBJ2-3|once|TRBD1|TRBV6-4
TGTGCCAGCAAAACTGGACAGGGGTTCACAGATACGCAGTATTTT
CASKTGQGFTDTQYF
>TRBJ1-2|.|.|TRBV28
TGTGCCAGCGGGGCCGGGACATACTATGGCTACACCTTC
CASGAGTYYGYTF
>TRBJ1-5|once|.|TRBV2
TGTGCCAGCAGTGACGGGTTTGGCAATCAGCCCCAGCATTTT
CASSDGFGNQPQHF
>TRBJ1-4|few|.|TRBV30
TGTGCCTGGACAGGGAACCACGAAAAACTGTTTTTT
CAWTGNHEKLFF